This T cell receptor beta chain was identified during a study of CD8 T cells in ankylosing spondylitis. The CDR3 contains 14 residues. Trimming cost V 5 bases and J 7 bases, with 12 bases left between them. Germline V gene lookup returns CDR1 LNHDA and CDR2 SQIVND (reference sequence). This clonotype was recorded many times. Making the TCR beta libraries involved quantitative 5'-RACE with molecular barcodes. TCRdb independently ran MiXCR on the 5' RACE reads; one entry per CDR3 protein. Of about 140,000 distinct CDR3 sequences listed, just under 7.5% were seen once; the top ten hold over 10%. The rearrangement joins TRBV19 to TRBJ1-6; TRBD1 might be the D (5 bases). The sequenced material came from blood, either unsorted or a sorted T cell fraction (not recorded which). The origin of this receptor is a female donor with ankylosing spondylitis or in good health (not recorded which). CDR3 nucleotide sequence: TGTGCCAGTAGTCACCAGGGACGGAATTCACCCCTCCACTTT. Its protein product is CASSHQGRNSPLHF.